Following are 21 T cell receptor beta chains from one sample sequenced in a study of blood T cells in healthy people across ages. Combining a sample-barcoded 5' primer with a J-beta primer mix, a second PCR ran for roughly 7 to 11 cycles. MiXCR, run by TCRdb on the 5' RACE reads, gives a single entry per CDR3 protein. The top ten clones hold 15% to 17% of a sample with 500,000 to 700,000 distinct CDR3 sequences, 25% to 30% of them seen once. The sequencing input was blood. These receptors originate from a woman at least 80 years old in good health.

The count of this clonotype is one. V is TRBV7-2 and J is TRBJ2-3; 11 bases align to TRBD2. The CDR3 spans 17 residues. V trimming: 1 base; J trimming: 1 base; junction bases outside the gene matches: 4. From germline, CDR1 is SGHTA and CDR2 FQGNSA. The CDR3 coding sequence is TGTGCCAGCAGCTTAGAGACTAGCGGGGTACGCACAGATACGCAGTATTTT. Protein sequence: CASSLETSGVRTDTQYF. The full variable domain, completed using reference TRBV7-2 and TRBJ2-3, is GAGVSQSPSNKVTEKGKDVELRCDPISGHTALYWYRQSLGQGLEFLIYFQGNSAPDKSGLPSDRFSAERTGGSVSTLTIQRTQQEDSAVYLCASSLETSGVRTDTQYFGPGTRLTVL.

The rearrangement links TRBV7-2 to TRBJ2-1; the D gene is possibly TRBD2 (5 bases). Trimming took 5 bases from V and 10 from J, leaving 12 bases between them. The CDR3 loop spans 12 amino acids. From germline, CDR1 is SGHTA and CDR2 FQGNSA. The CDR3 spells CASSPDWEEQFF. The CDR3, as DNA: TGTGCCAGCAGCCCCGACTGGGAGGAGCAGTTCTTC.

This clonotype was detected a few times. The chain links TRBV20-1 to TRBJ1-1, with D perhaps TRBD1 (5 bases). Germline CDR1 is DFQATT and CDR2 is SNEGSKA (reference sequence). The length of the CDR3 is 15 residues. V was pared by 6 bases and J by 0 bases, with 17 bases between. The CDR3 loop reads CSARDELNMNTEAFF. CDR3 DNA: TGCAGTGCGAGGGACGAACTTAACATGAACACTGAAGCTTTCTTT.

There are a few counts of this clonotype. The chain recombines TRBV6-1 with TRBJ1-5, with D unresolved. Germline CDR1 and CDR2: MNHNS and SASEGT. Trimming stripped 2 bases from V and 3 bases from J, with 8 bases between. There are 14 residues in the CDR3. For the CDR3, the DNA is TGTGCCAGCAGTGAACTACGGGCCAATCAGCCCCAGCATTTT. This gives the protein CASSELRANQPQHF.

In this sample, this clonotype turned up a few times. The genes are TRBV6-6 and TRBJ2-4; possible D gene TRBD1, 6 bases. Per the germline V gene, CDR1 is MNHNY and CDR2 is SVGAGI (reference sequence). V lost 7 bases, J lost 8 bases, and 21 bases lay in between. The CDR3 runs 15 residues. CDR3 nucleotides: TGTGCCAGCACCCAGGGTGCAGGGGCCGATCACATTCAGTACTTC. Protein product: CASTQGAGADHIQYF.

Concerning this clonotype itself: This clone may be a read error of a much larger clone one base away. The chain employs TRBV12-3 or TRBV12-4 and TRBJ2-3, with 10 bases aligning to TRBD1. V lost 3 bases and J lost 2; bases outside the gene matches: 2. The CDR3 spans 15 residues. CDR3 residues: CASSLGQGHTDTQYF. In nucleotides, the CDR3 is TGTGCCAGCAGTTTGGGACAGGGGCACACAGATACGCAGTATTTT.

As for this clonotype: This may arise from a read error, as a much more abundant clone is one base away. V and J are TRBV4-1 and TRBJ2-3, with TRBD2 matching over 11 bases. This CDR3 region has 18 residues. Germline loops: CDR1 MGHRA, CDR2 YSYEKL. The CDR3 region has the DNA TGCGTCAGCAGCCCCGCGGGGCTAGCGGGGGGATACACAGATACGCAGTATTTT. The encoded protein is CVSSPAGLAGGYTDTQYF.

The rearrangement uses TRBV5-1 and TRBJ2-7; D unclear. This CDR3 is built from 15 residues. CDR1 and CDR2 (germline): SGHRS, YFSETQ. With 7 bases removed from V and 3 bases from J, the gap between germline ends came to 20 bases. The CDR3 loop reads CASGKPLARVYEQYF. CDR3 bases: TGCGCCAGCGGCAAACCTCTCGCTAGGGTCTACGAGCAGTACTTC. The entire variable domain, with the rest obtained from reference TRBV5-1 and TRBJ2-7, is as follows: KAGVTQTPRYLIKTRGQQVTLSCSPISGHRSVSWYQQTPGQGLQFLFEYFSETQRNKGNFPGRFSGRQFSNSRSEMNVSTLELGDSALYLCASGKPLARVYEQYFGPGTRLTVT.

The chain uses TRBV7-3 and TRBJ1-3, with no clear D. Trimming removed 1 base at V and 0 bases at J, with 7 bases between. The CDR3 is 15 amino acids. Germline values: CDR1 SGHTA, CDR2 FQGTGA. The CDR3 loop is CASSLMESSGNTIYF. CDR3 coding DNA: TGTGCCAGCAGCTTAATGGAGAGCTCTGGAAACACCATATATTTT. The full variable domain, in which reference TRBV7-3 and TRBJ1-3 provide the parts outside the CDR3, is GAGVSQTPSNKVTEKGKYVELRCDPISGHTALYWYRQSLGQGPEFLIYFQGTGAADDSGLPNDRFFAVRPEGSVSTLKIQRTERGDSAVYLCASSLMESSGNTIYFGEGSWLTVV.

This clonotype was picked up a small number of times. Its ends do not fully match the called genes, so a read error is possible. The V call is TRBV27, the J call TRBJ2-6; 7 nucleotides align to TRBD1. The germline V gene has CDR1 MNHEY and CDR2 SMNVEV (reference sequence). This CDR3 contains 18 residues. The CDR3 DNA reads as TGTGCCTGCAGTTTAGTTAAGGGGGCCCGCTCTGGGGCCAACGTCCTGACTTTC. Protein product: CACSLVKGARSGANVLTF.

At least ten counts were recorded for this clonotype. This chain joins TRBV5-1 and TRBJ2-5; TRBD2 matches 11 bases. With 4 bases clipped from V and 7 bases from J, the junction kept 9 bases outside the gene matches. CDR1 SGHRS and CDR2 YFSETQ come from the germline V gene. The CDR3 is 15 amino acids. CDR3 DNA sequence: TGCGCCAGCAGCCTCGACCTTACTAGCGGGGGGACCCAGTACTTC. It specifies CASSLDLTSGGTQYF.

Remarks on this clonotype: Germline and junction disagree at one end, which may indicate a read error. The rearrangement links TRBV6-1 to TRBJ1-1; 8 positions agree with TRBD1. The CDR3 is 14 residues long. The germline gives CDR1 MNHNS, CDR2 SASEGT. CDR3 nucleotide sequence: TGTGCTAGCAGTCGTCAGGGGGCTGAGACTGAAGCTTTCTTT. Translated: CASSRQGAETEAFF.

The rearrangement uses TRBV7-3 and TRBJ2-2; perhaps TRBD1 as D (6 bases). Trimming pared 5 bases from V and 0 bases from J, leaving 10 bases between. Germline assignment: CDR1 SGHTA and CDR2 FQGTGA. The CDR3 consists of 15 residues. The CDR3, as DNA: TGTGCCAGCAGCCGTAGGGGGTCGAACACCGGGGAGCTGTTTTTT. This codes for CASSRRGSNTGELFF.

Details on this clonotype: This may stem from a read error, because a much larger clone lies one nucleotide away. V usage is TRBV6-2 or TRBV6-3 and J usage is TRBJ2-5; D tentatively reads TRBD1 or TRBD2 (5 bases each). The V gene's germline CDR1 is MNHEY and CDR2 SVGEGT. The CDR3 sequence is 13 residues long. The ends were cut back, 11 bases at V and 5 bases at J, with 18 bases in the middle. CDR3 sequence: CAGGQGSWETQYF. Written as DNA, the CDR3 is TGTGCCGGCGGGCAGGGATCGTGGGAGACCCAGTACTTC.

This clonotype was detected ten times or more. The J gene is TRBJ2-5, the V gene TRBV12-3 or TRBV12-4; TRBD1 matches at 7 bases. V lost 7 bases to trimming and J lost 5 bases; unmatched junction nucleotides: 13. The CDR3 totals 15 residues. CDR3 nucleotides: TGTGCCAGCACCGCACGCAGGGACAGACTGGAGACCCAGTACTTC. Encoded protein: CASTARRDRLETQYF.

Remarks on this clonotype: This could be a read error, since a much larger clone is one nucleotide away. The chain is built from TRBV27 and TRBJ1-1; D may be TRBD1 (5 bases). The CDR3 length is 14 residues. CDR1 and CDR2 (germline): MNHEY, SMNVEV (reference sequence). CDR3 DNA: TGTACCAGCAGTTTCTTGGGGCCGGGCACTGAAGCTTTCTTT. Amino acids: CTSSFLGPGTEAFF.

The chain has TRBV5-1 and TRBJ2-1; D call uncertain. CDR3 size: 14 residues. Trimming cost V 0 bases and J 2 bases, with 6 bases left between them. The germline gives CDR1 SGHRS, CDR2 YFSETQ. Written as DNA, the CDR3 is TGCGCCAGCAGCTTGGTACCCACCTACAATGAGCAGTTCTTC. Translating it yields CASSLVPTYNEQFF.

Details on this clonotype: A much larger clone lies a single base off, so this may be a read error. The chain uses TRBV6-5 and TRBJ2-7, with no clear D. TRBJ2-4 explains the end of the DNA better; the J call may be wrong. Germline CDR1 and CDR2: MNHEY and SVGAGI. CDR3 length equals 13 residues. CDR3 DNA sequence: TGTGCCAGCAACGTACGGGCCGCGAACATTCAGTACTTC. Its translation: CASNVRAANIQYF.

This chain connects TRBV27 to TRBJ1-5; no firm D call. This CDR3 spans 17 amino acids. Germline V gene sequence: CDR1 MNHEY, CDR2 SMNVEV (reference sequence). The V end lost 0 bases, the J end lost 6 bases, and 18 bases lay between the germline ends. CDR3 amino acids: CASSLSSSGSAVQPQHF. The CDR3 coding sequence is TGTGCCAGCAGTTTATCTTCGTCCGGATCCGCCGTTCAGCCCCAGCATTTT.

The table lists this clonotype with a few counts. One end of the junction fails to match germline, which may point to a read error. The chain is built from TRBV7-6 and TRBJ2-1, with D unclear. Per germline, CDR1 SGHVS and CDR2 FNYEAQ. CDR3 length: 14 amino acids. The CDR3 reads CASGGRWGYNGQFF. CDR3 nucleotides: TGTGCCAGCGGTGGACGGTGGGGTTACAATGGGCAGTTCTTC.

This clonotype was detected a few times. The CDR3: CASSQGPWGDTQYF. CDR3 DNA sequence: TGCGCCAGCAGCCAGGGGCCTTGGGGAGATACGCAGTATTTT. The V call is TRBV5-1, the J call TRBJ2-3; perhaps TRBD1 as D (6 bases). Germline lookup yields CDR1 SGHRS and CDR2 YFSETQ. Trimming took 4 bases from V and 5 from J, leaving 14 bases between them. The CDR3 consists of 14 residues.